The sequence of this TCR beta chain was determined in a study of blood T cell repertoires in COVID-19. Study in general: Sources were T cells, B-cell-depleted T cells, or PBMCs; the material itself was cDNA or gDNA.

Germline assignment: CDR1 GTSNPN and CDR2 SVGIG (reference sequence). Trimming removed 2 bases from V and 15 bases from J; junction bases left unmatched: 3. The CDR3 extends over 11 amino acids. Some clones are missing from TCRdb's copy, which holds only in-frame ones; the method was immunoSEQ multiplex PCR. Of 130,000 or so clones in the sample, around 81% were seen once. Sequencing was performed on peripheral blood. This clonotype was sampled from a human donor in a cohort sampled during active COVID-19. The chain combines TRBV30 with TRBJ1-4; 10 bases match TRBD1. CDR3 in amino acids: CAWSIGTGVFF. CDR3 bases: TGTGCCTGGAGTATTGGGACAGGGGTGTTTTTT.